This record concerns one T cell receptor beta chain sequence. The sample is drawn from a study of PD-1 blockade in classical Hodgkin lymphoma. Time point meaning: cycle 4 day 1 (C4D1), after 6 weeks of nivolumab. All the patients suffered relapse after autologous stem cell transplantation, and brentuximab vedotin exposure differed. Germline lookup yields CDR1 LGHNA and CDR2 YNFKEQ. CDR3 length: 14 residues. V was clipped by 0 bases and J by 2 bases, with 7 bases between them. Method: immunoSEQ multiplex PCR; TCRdb's copy keeps in-frame clones and lacks some. The data contain roughly 100,000 clones, about three quarters of them singletons.

The sequenced sample was peripheral blood mononuclear cells (PBMCs), obtained before the fourth cycle of nivolumab. This clonotype originated in a human donor with classical Hodgkin lymphoma. The V gene is TRBV4-2, the J gene TRBJ2-5; D unclear. The CDR3 coding sequence is TGTGCCAGCAGCCAAGAGCGTCAGCAAGAGACCCAGTACTTC. This sequence encodes CASSQERQQETQYF.